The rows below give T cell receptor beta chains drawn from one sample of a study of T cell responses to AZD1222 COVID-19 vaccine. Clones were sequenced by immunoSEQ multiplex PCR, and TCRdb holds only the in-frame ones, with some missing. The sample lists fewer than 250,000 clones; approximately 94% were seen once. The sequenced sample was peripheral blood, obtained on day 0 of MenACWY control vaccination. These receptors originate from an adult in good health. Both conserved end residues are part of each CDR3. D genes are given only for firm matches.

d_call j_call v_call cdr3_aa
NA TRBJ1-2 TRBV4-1 CASSQVTGQGYTF
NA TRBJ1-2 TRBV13 CASRSPRRGRNYGYTF
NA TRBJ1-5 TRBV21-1 CASSKGQTNQPQHF
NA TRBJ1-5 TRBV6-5 CASRSTRNQPQHF
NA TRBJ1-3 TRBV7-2 CASSPPGLGVGNTIYF
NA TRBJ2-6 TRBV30 CAWGMGNSGANVLTF
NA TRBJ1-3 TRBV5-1 CASSLTAGLGNTIYF
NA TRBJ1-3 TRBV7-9 CASSSTGNTIYF
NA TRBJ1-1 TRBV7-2 CASSHPGITEAFF
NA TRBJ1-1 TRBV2 CASRMSGATEAFF
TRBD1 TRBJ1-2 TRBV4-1 CASSQGQGSGYTF
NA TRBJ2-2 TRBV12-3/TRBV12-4 CASKVGTGELFF
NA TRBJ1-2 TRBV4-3 CASSQDRGINYGYTF
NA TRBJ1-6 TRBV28 CASSSQGSGPGGSPLHF
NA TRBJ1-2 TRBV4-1 CASSQDTSFSYGYTF
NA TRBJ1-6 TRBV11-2 CASSLDGQGYSPLHF
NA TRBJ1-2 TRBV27 CASSFTWDSYGYTF
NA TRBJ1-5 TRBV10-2 CASSESYGGSQPQHF
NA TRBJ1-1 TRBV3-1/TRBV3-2 CASSQEARGTEAFF
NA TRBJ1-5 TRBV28 CASSFGNQPQHF
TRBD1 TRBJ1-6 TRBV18 CASSPDEGASLHF
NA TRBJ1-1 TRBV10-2 CASTRETEAFF
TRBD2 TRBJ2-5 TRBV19 CASSMGLAGGQETQYF
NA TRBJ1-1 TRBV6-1 CASSEGGAPGAFF
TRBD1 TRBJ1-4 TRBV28 CASRPGQGREKLFF
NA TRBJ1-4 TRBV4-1 CASSHPFRGDTNEKLFF
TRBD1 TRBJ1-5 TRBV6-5 CASSNRDSHQPQHF
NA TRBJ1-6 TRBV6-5 CASSYNPNPASSPLHF
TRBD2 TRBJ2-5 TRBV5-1 CASSPRLAGGKETQYF
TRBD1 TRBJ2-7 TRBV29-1 CSVVSGGNEQYF
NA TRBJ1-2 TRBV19 CASSFDGGYTF
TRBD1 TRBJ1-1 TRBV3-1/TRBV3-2 CASSQQGATEAFF
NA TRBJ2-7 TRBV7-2 CASSLGGTETYEQYF
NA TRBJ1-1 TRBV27 CASSLGGRAFF
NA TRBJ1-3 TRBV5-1 CASSLGGRLGNTIYF
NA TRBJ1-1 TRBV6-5 CASSYDSVNTEAFF
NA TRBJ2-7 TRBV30 CAWSSWTLSGEQYF
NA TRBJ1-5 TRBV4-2 CASSQVGSNQPQHF
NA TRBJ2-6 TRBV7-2 CATANRAGANVLTF
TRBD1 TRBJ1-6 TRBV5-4 CASSRDRGQYSPLHF
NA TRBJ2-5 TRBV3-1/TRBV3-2 CASSQGTGWETQYF
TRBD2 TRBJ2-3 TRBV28 CASRAGGTDTQYF
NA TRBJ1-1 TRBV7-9 CASSMGVIEAFF
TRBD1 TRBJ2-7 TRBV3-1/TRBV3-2 CASSPWDRPYEQYF
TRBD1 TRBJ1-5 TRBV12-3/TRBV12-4 CASSVGQGEPQHF
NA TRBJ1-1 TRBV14 CASSQVSPTGEAFF